This T cell receptor beta chain is drawn from a study of blood T cell repertoires in COVID-19. Study summary: T cells, B-cell-depleted T cells, or PBMCs provided the cDNA or gDNA that served as material.

Between the trimmed V and J ends, which lost 2 bases and 8 bases, there was a span of 7 bases. The CDR3 runs to 12 residues. Looked up from germline, CDR1 is SGHKS and CDR2 is YYEKEE (reference sequence). Authors' analysis steps: From reference gene primer amplification, estimates of nucleated cell counts were derived. Measured with immunoSEQ multiplex PCR; TCRdb has only the in-frame clones, and not every one. The V and J calls and clone size were taken over from that table, and D and trimming were inferred from the DNA. The data contain 180,000 or so clones, roughly 86% of them singletons. The gene calls are TRBV5-5 and TRBJ2-2; a weak D match, TRBD2 (6 bases). The source is a man aged 35-49 years with active or convalescent COVID-19. The sequenced material came from peripheral blood. CDR3 sequence reads: CASSFREGELFF. The CDR3 DNA is TGTGCCAGCAGCTTCCGGGAGGGGGAGCTGTTTTTT.